This is a list of T cell receptor beta chains from one sample in a study of blood T cell repertoires in COVID-19. Generated by immunoSEQ multiplex PCR, the TCRdb table keeps only in-frame clones and is missing some. The repertoire holds 200,000 to 300,000 clones, with almost 85% as singletons. The sequencing input was PBMCs or T cells enriched from blood (not recorded which). All receptors derive from a woman in her fifties or sixties with acute COVID-19. CDR3s include the opening cysteine and the closing phenylalanine or tryptophan. D genes are given only for firm matches. A row's size may be missing; if present it is once, few, many or a size class.

j_call | v_call | d_call | clone_size | cdr3_aa | cdr3_nt
TRBJ2-7 | TRBV7-3 | - | - | CASSSSVGGGYEQYF | TGTGCCAGCAGCTCCTCCGTCGGTGGAGGTTACGAGCAGTACTTC
TRBJ1-2 | TRBV29-1 | TRBD1 | - | CSVPTGGVNYGYTF | TGCAGCGTCCCTACAGGGGGCGTAAACTATGGCTACACCTTC
TRBJ1-3 | TRBV20-1 | - | - | CSASPSGIRGGNTIYF | TGCAGTGCTAGTCCCTCGGGAATCCGGGGGGGAAACACCATATATTTT
TRBJ2-1 | TRBV2 | TRBD1 | once | CASTPLRTGNEQFF | TGTGCCAGCACCCCCTTGAGGACAGGGAATGAGCAGTTCTTC
TRBJ2-1 | TRBV7-7 | - | few | CATSRGGPSSYNEQFF | TGTGCCACCTCAAGGGGGGGCCCCAGCTCCTACAATGAGCAGTTCTTC
TRBJ2-7 | TRBV11-3 | - | - | CASSQPPSSYEQYF | TGTGCCAGCAGCCAACCCCCGAGCTCCTACGAGCAGTACTTC
TRBJ2-2 | TRBV9 | TRBD2 | once | CASSPIGLAGAGELFF | TGTGCCAGCAGCCCCATTGGTCTAGCGGGGGCCGGGGAGCTGTTTTTT
TRBJ2-5 | TRBV5-4 | TRBD2 | - | CASSLSGGLQETQYF | TGTGCCAGCAGCTTAAGCGGGGGGTTACAAGAGACCCAGTACTTC
TRBJ2-3 | TRBV9 | - | - | CASSEAGTGTDTQYF | TGTGCCAGCAGCGAGGCGGGGACAGGCACAGATACGCAGTATTTT
TRBJ1-4 | TRBV4-3 | - | - | CASRKSLTVNEKLFF | TGCGCCAGCAGAAAGAGCTTGACAGTCAATGAAAAACTGTTTTTT
TRBJ2-3 | TRBV24-1 | - | - | CATSDPRGKDTQYF | TGTGCCACCAGTGACCCCAGGGGTAAAGATACGCAGTATTTT
TRBJ2-4 | TRBV11-2 | - | - | CASSFIARGIQLNIQYF | TGTGCCAGCAGCTTTATCGCCCGGGGGATACAGTTAAACATTCAGTACTTC
TRBJ2-5 | TRBV30 | TRBD2 | - | CAWMSGGLSPEETQYF | TGTGCCTGGATGTCGGGGGGGCTGAGTCCGGAAGAGACCCAGTACTTC